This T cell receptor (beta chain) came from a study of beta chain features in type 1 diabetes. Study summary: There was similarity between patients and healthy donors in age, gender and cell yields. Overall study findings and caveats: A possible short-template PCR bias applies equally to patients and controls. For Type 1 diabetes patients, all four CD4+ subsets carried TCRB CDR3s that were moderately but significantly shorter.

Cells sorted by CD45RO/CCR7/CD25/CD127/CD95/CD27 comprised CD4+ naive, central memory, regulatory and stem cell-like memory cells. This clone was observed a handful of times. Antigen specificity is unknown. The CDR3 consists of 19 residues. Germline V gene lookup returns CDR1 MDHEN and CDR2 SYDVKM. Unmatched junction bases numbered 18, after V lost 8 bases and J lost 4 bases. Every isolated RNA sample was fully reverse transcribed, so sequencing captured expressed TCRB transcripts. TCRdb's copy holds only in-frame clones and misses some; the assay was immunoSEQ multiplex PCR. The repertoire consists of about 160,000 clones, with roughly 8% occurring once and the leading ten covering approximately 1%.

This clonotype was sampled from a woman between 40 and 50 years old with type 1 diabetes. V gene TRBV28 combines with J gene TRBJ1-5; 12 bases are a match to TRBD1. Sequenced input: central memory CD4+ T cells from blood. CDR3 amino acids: CASYTNRGQGALGNQPQHF. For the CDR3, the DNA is TGTGCCAGCTATACAAACCGGGGACAGGGGGCTTTGGGGAATCAGCCCCAGCATTTT.